This T cell receptor beta chain came from a study of post-analysis software for immune sequencing data (dated by TCRdb to between 2015 and 2017). Regarding the research as a whole: Relapsing-remitting, secondary progressive and progressive-relapsing multiple sclerosis were recorded as disease courses, and subtype annotation was lacking for some patients. A subset of samples was prepared in parallel using single-end sample barcoding, then pooled and co-amplified after Illumina adapter ligation. The patient repertoires were set against about 12 previously published healthy control repertoires from donors whose ages ranged from roughly 6 to 25 years. What the work shows at the level of the full study, not this receptor alone: Direct clustering with F measure showed strong co-clustering of samples prepared in the same batch, prompting a batch-effect correction. Multiple sclerosis patients had significantly lower normalized Chao1 diversity than controls, a result that suggests substantial peripheral T-cell clonal expansion. The multiple sclerosis patient group was slightly younger than the control group. Four or five TRBV segments, including TRBV5-6, TRBV5-1 and TRBV20-1, were significantly more frequent in patients than controls.

V lost 0 bases and J lost 8 bases, and the count of bases not matched to a germline gene is 15. CDR1 and CDR2 (LNHNV, YYDKDF) derive from the germline V gene (reference sequence). From cysteine to phenylalanine, the CDR3 is 19 amino acids long. CDR3 DNA is the only sequence kept; it has 57 bases, read in frame from the first base. To demonstrate the VDJtools post-analysis software, TCR beta repertoires were profiled from the peripheral blood of about 14 young patients with multiple sclerosis. The multiple sclerosis patients were children and adolescents ranging in age from roughly 6 to 16 years. Comment on this clonotype: Its antigen is still unknown. Base qualities are not provided; no much larger clone lies one nucleotide away.

The protocol used for the library was PCR. These reads were obtained on an Illumina HiSeq 2500. To reduce PCR and sequencing biases, unique molecular identifiers were incorporated into the TCR beta cDNA libraries. Some 500,000 cDNA molecules were obtained for every 1 to 10 million input T cells, so each molecule roughly corresponded to one T cell. The patient libraries were prepared and sequenced using the same protocol as the earlier healthy control dataset. Within a given batch, samples were prepared together, multiplexed and sequenced on the same HiSeq lane. As for how the authors treated the data: MIGEC handled the raw barcoded reads, throwing out single-read molecular identifier groups before consensus assembly and CDR3 extraction. Clonotype tables were post-analysed with VDJtools, normalizing diversity by down-sampling all datasets to the smallest sample size. Repertoire overlap clustering matched CDR3 amino acid but not nucleotide sequences to correct batch-related cross-sample contamination. TCRdb trimmed public reads at Q25 via fastp, called clones via MiXCR and kept in-frame beta chains. Rows merge per CDR3 protein into single entries with the most common DNA and genes. These V and J calls originate from TCRdb's pipeline instead of the authors' own analysis. The sample table lists roughly 800,000 distinct CDR3 sequences, under 60% of them with a count of one. The top ten clones comprise 4.9% of the sample.

The sequence was obtained from a girl aged 5-17 years with multiple sclerosis. The chain couples TRBV15 to TRBJ2-1, with 11 bases matching TRBD2. Source material: blood. The CDR3 in this case is CATSRDWGEASGRIYEQFF. The DNA sequence is as follows: TGTGCCACCAGCAGAGATTGGGGGGAGGCTAGCGGGAGGATTTATGAGCAGTTCTTC.